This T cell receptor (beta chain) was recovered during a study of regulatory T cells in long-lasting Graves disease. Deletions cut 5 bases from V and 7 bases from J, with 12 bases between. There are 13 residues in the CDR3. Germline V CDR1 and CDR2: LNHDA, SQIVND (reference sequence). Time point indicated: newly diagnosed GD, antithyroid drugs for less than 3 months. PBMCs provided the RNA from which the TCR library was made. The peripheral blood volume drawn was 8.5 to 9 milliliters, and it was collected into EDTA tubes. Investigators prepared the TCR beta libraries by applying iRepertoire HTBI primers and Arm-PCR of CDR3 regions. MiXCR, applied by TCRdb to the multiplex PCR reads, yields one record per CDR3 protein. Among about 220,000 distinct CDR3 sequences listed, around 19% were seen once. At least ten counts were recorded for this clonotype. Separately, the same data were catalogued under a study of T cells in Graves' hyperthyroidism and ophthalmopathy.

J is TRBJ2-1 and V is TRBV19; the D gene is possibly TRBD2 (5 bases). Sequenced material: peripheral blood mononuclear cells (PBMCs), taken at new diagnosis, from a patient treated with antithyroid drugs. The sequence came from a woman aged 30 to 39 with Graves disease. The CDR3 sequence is CASSFSGWNEQFF. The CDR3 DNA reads TGTGCCAGTAGTTTCTCGGGATGGAATGAGCAGTTCTTC.